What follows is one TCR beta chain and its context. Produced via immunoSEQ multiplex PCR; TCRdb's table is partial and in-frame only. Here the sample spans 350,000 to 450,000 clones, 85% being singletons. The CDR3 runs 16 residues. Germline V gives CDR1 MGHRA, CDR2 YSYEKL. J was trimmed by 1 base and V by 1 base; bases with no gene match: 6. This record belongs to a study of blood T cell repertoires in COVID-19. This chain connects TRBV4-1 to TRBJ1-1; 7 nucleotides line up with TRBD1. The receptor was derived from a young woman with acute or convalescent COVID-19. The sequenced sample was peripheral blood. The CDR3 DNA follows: TGCGCCAGCAGCCAAGTCGAGACAGGGCCGAACACTGAAGCTTTCTTT. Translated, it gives CASSQVETGPNTEAFF.